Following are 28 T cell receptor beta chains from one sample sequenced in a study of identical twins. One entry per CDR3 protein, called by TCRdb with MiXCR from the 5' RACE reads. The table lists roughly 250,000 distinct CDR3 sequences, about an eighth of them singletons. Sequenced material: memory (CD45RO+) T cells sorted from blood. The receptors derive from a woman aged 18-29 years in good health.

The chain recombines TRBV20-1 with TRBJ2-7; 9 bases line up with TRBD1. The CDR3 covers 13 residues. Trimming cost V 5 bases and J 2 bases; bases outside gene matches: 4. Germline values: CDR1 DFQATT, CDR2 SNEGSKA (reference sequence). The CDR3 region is CSAWTGAAYEQYF. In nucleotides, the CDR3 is TGCAGTGCTTGGACAGGGGCGGCCTACGAGCAGTACTTC.

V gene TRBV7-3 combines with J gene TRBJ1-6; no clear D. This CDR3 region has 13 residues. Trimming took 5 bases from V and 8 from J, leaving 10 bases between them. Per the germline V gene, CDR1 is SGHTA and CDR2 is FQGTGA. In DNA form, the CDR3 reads TGTGCCAGCAGCAGTTTTCGGGATTCACCCCTCCACTTT. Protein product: CASSSFRDSPLHF. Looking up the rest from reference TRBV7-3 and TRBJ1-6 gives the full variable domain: GAGVSQTPSNKVTEKGKYVELRCDPISGHTALYWYRQSLGQGPEFLIYFQGTGAADDSGLPNDRFFAVRPEGSVSTLKIQRTERGDSAVYLCASSSFRDSPLHFGNGTRLTVT.

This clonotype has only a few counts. CDR3: CASNMDRGYGYTF. As DNA, the CDR3 is TGTGCCAGCAATATGGACAGGGGATATGGCTACACCTTC. The chain has TRBV12-3 or TRBV12-4 and TRBJ1-2, with 9 bases lining up with TRBD1. This CDR3 is built from 13 residues. Trimming removed 7 bases from V and 5 bases from J; junction bases left unmatched: 5.

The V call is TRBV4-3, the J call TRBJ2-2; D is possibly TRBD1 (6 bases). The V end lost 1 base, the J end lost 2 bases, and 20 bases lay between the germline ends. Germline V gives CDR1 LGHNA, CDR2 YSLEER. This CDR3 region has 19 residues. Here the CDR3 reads CASSQAIPGAGANTGELFF. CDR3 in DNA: TGCGCCAGCAGCCAAGCAATCCCTGGAGCAGGGGCCAACACCGGGGAGCTGTTTTTT.

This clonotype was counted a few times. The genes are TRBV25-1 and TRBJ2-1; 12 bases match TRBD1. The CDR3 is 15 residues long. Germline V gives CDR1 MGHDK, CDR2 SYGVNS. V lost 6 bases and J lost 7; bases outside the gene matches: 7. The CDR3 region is CASRGRGQGANEQFF. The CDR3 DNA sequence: TGTGCCAGCAGAGGGCGGGGACAGGGGGCTAATGAGCAGTTCTTC.

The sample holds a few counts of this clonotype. CDR3 in amino acids: CASSLEGRTGQPQHF. Written as DNA, the CDR3 is TGCGCCAGCAGCTTGGAGGGACGGACCGGACAGCCCCAGCATTTT. The chain joins TRBV5-1 to TRBJ1-5; D perhaps matches TRBD1 (5 bases). V lost 0 bases, J lost 7 bases, and 14 bases lay in between. The germline CDR1 and CDR2 sequences are SGHRS and YFSETQ. The CDR3 extends over 15 amino acids.

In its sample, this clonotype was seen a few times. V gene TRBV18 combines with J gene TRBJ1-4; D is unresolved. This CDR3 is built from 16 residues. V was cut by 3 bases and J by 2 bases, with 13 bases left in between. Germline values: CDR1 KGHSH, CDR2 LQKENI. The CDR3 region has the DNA TGTGCCAGCTCACCTGGAAGGGTAGCGACTAATGAAAAACTGTTTTTT. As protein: CASSPGRVATNEKLFF.

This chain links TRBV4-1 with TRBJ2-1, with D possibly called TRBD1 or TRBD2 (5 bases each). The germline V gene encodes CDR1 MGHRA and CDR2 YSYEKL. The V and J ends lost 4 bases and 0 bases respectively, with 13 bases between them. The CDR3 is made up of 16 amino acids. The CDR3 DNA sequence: TGCGCCAGCAGCCCCGGGGCCCGCCTCTCCTACAATGAGCAGTTCTTC. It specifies CASSPGARLSYNEQFF.

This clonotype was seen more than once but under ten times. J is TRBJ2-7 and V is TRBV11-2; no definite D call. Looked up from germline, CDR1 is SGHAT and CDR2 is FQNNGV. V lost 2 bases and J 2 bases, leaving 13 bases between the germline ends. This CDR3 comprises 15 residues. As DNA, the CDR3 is TGTGCCAGCAGCTTATTCCGCAGCAGGACCTACGAGCAGTACTTC. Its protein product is CASSLFRSRTYEQYF.

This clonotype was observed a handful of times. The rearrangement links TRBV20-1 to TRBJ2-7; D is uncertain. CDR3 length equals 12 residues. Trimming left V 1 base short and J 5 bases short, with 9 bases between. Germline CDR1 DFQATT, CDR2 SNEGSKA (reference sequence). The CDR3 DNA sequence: TGCAGTGCTAGAGGTGGGTTGGACGAGCAGTACTTC. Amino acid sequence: CSARGGLDEQYF.

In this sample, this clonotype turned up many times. CDR3 in amino acids: CSVLTVIGYGSTF. DNA of the CDR3: TGCAGCGTTCTTACAGTGATTGGCTATGGATCCACCTTC. The rearrangement links TRBV29-1 to TRBJ1-2; D gene uncertain. CDR3 size: 13 residues. The V and J ends lost 5 bases and 13 bases respectively, with 23 bases between them. CDR1 and CDR2 (germline): SQVTM, ANQGSEA. The variable domain in full, completed from reference TRBV29-1 and TRBJ1-2, reads SAVISQKPSRDICQRGTSLTIQCQVDSQVTMMFWYRQQPGQSLTLIATANQGSEATYESGFVIDKFPISRPNLTFSTLTVSNMSPEDSSIYLCSVLTVIGYGSTFGSGTRLTVV.

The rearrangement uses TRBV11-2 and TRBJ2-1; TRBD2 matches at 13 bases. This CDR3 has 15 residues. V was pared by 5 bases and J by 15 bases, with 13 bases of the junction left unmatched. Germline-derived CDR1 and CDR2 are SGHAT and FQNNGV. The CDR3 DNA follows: TGTGCCAGCAGCCCACCCGGGACTAGCGGGAAATTCGCGTTCTTC. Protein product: CASSPPGTSGKFAFF.

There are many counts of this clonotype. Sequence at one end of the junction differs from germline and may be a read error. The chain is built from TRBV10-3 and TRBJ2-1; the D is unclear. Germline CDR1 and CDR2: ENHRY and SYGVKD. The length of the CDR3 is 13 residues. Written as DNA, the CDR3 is TGTGCCATCACTGAGAGCTCCTACAATGAGCAGTTCTTC. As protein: CAITESSYNEQFF.

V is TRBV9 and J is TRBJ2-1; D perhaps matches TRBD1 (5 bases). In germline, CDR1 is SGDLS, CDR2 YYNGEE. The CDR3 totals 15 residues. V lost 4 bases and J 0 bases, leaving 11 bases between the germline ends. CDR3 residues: CASSITGSSYNEQFF. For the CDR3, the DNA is TGTGCCAGCAGCATTACAGGTAGCTCCTACAATGAGCAGTTCTTC. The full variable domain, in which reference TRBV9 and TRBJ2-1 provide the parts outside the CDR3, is DSGVTQTPKHLITATGQRVTLRCSPRSGDLSVYWYQQSLDQGLQFLIQYYNGEERAKGNILERFSAQQFPDLHSELNLSSLELGDSALYFCASSITGSSYNEQFFGPGTRLTVL.

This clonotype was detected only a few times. CDR3 in amino acids: CASSVGGAQMRETQYF. As DNA, the CDR3 is TGCGCCAGCAGCGTTGGAGGAGCCCAAATGAGAGAGACCCAGTACTTC. V and J are TRBV5-1 and TRBJ2-5, with D possibly TRBD2 on 5 matching bases. The germline V gene has CDR1 SGHRS and CDR2 YFSETQ. The CDR3 extends over 16 amino acids. The V gene lost 4 bases and the J gene lost 4 bases, with 20 bases spanning the gap.

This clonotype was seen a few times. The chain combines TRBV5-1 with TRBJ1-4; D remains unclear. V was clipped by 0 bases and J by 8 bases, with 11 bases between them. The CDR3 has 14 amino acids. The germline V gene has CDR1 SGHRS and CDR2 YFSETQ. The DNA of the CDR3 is TGCGCCAGCAGCTTGGAGAGGGAAGGGGAAAAACTGTTTTTT. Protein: CASSLEREGEKLFF.

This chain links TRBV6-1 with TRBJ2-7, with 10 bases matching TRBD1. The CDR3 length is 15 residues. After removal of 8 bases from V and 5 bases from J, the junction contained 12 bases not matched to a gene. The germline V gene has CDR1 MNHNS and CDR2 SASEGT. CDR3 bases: TGTGCCAGCCGGTATGGGGACAGGGGTTTACACGAGCAGTACTTC. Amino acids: CASRYGDRGLHEQYF.

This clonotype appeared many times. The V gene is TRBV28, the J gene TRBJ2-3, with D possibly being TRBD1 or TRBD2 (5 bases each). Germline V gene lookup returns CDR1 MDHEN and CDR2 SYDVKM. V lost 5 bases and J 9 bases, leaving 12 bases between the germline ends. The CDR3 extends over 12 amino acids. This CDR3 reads CASSTVRGTQYF. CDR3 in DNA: TGTGCCAGCAGTACCGTCCGGGGCACGCAGTATTTT.

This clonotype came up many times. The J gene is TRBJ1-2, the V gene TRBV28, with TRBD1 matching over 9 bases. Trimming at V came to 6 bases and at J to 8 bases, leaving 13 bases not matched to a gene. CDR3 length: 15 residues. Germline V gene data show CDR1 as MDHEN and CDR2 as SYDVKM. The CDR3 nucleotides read TGTGCCAGCAGGCCTGCGGGACAGGGTTATCGCGGCTACACCTTC. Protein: CASRPAGQGYRGYTF.

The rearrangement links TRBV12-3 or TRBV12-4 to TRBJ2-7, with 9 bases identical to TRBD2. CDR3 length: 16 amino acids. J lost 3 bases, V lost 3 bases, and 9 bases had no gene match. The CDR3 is CASSFGGRAGGYEQYF. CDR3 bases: TGTGCCAGCAGTTTCGGCGGGAGGGCCGGGGGCTACGAGCAGTACTTC.

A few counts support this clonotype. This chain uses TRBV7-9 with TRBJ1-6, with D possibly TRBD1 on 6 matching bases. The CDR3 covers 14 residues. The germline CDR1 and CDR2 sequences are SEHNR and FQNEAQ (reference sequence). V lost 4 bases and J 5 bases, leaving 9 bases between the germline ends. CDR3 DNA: TGTGCCAGCAGCTCTGACAGGAATAATTCACCCCTCCACTTT. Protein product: CASSSDRNNSPLHF.

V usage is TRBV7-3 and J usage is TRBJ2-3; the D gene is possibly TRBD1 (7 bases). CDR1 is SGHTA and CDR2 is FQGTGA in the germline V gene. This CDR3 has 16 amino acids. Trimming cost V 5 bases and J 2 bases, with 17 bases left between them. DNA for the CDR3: TGTGCCAGCAGCCTCGGGCAGGGGGGAGTCACAGATACGCAGTATTTT. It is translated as CASSLGQGGVTDTQYF.

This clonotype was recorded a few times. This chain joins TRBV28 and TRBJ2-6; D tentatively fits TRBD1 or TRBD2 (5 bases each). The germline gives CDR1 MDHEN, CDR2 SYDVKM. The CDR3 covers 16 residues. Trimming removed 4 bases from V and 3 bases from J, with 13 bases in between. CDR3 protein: CASSSIFGGGANVLTF. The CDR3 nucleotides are TGTGCCAGCAGTTCTATCTTTGGGGGTGGGGCCAACGTCCTGACTTTC.

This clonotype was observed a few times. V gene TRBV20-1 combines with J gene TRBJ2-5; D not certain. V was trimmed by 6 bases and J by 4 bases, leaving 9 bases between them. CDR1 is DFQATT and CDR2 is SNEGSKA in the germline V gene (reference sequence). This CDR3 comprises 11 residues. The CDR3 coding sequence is TGCAGTGCCAGGACGGGAGAGACCCAGTACTTC. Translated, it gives CSARTGETQYF.

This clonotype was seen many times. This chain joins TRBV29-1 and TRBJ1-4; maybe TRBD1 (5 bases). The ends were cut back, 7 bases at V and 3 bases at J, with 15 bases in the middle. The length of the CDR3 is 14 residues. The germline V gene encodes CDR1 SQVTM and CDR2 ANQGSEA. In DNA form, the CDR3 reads TGCAGCGCCGAGGGGTCCGGGCCTAATGAAAAACTGTTTTTT. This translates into CSAEGSGPNEKLFF.

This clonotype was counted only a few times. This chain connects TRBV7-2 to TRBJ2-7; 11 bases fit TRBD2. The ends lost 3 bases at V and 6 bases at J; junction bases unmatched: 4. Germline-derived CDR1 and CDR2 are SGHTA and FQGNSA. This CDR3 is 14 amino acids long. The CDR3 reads CASSFSGRVSEQYF. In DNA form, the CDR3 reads TGTGCCAGCAGCTTTAGCGGGAGGGTAAGCGAGCAGTACTTC.

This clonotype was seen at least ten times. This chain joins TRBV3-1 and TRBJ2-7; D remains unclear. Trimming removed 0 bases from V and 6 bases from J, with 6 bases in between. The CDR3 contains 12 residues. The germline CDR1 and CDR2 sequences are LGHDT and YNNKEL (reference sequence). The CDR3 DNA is TGTGCCAGCAGCCAAGATTGGGGCGAGCAGTACTTC. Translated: CASSQDWGEQYF.

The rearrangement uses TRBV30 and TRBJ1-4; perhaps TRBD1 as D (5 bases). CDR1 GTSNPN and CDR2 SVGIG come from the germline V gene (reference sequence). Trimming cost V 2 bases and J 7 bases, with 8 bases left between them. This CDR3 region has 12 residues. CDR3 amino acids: CAWSQRGEKLFF. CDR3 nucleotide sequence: TGTGCCTGGAGTCAAAGGGGTGAAAAACTGTTTTTT.